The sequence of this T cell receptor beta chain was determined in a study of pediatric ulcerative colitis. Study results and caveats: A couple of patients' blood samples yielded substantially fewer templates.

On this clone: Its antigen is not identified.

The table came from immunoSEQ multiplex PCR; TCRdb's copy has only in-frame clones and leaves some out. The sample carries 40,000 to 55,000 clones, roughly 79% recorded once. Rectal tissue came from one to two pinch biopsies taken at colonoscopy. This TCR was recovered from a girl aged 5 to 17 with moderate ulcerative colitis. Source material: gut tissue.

The CDR3 spells CASSPDRGGQPQHF. DNA of the CDR3: TGTGCCAGTAGTCCCGACAGGGGAGGACAGCCCCAGCATTTT. The chain uses TRBV19 and TRBJ1-5; 8 bases fit TRBD1. The length of the CDR3 is 14 residues. CDR1 is LNHDA, CDR2 SQIVND, per germline (reference sequence). J lost 7 bases, V lost 5 bases, and 7 bases had no gene match. Variable domain in full (rest from reference TRBV19 and TRBJ1-5): DGGITQSPKYLFRKEGQNVTLSCEQNLNHDAMYWYRQDPGQGLRLIYYSQIVNDFQKGDIAEGYSVSREKKESFPLTVTSAQKNPTAFYLCASSPDRGGQPQHFGDGTRLSIL.